This T cell receptor beta chain was obtained from a study of T cell repertoires in cytomegalovirus infection. Overall study context: Indicated by public TCR beta signatures were CMV infection and matching HLA type.

The sample holds many counts of this clonotype. The antigen remains undetermined. Points from the study as a whole: Dominant in the ex vivo response were TCR beta clonotypes restricted by HLA-C and specific for CMV.

This CDR3 region has 18 residues. Trimming stripped 1 base from V and 2 bases from J, with 15 bases between. Germline V gives CDR1 SGHVS, CDR2 FNYEAQ. TCRdb re-derived calls from the reads in MiXCR, one entry per CDR3 protein. In the table there are 100,000 to 150,000 distinct CDR3 sequences, approximately 24% of which are singletons. Sequencing was done on a sample of PBMCs, sequenced either directly or after in vitro stimulation (not recorded which). The sequence came from a human donor in good health (CMV status not recorded). Some clones in this sample may be carry-over from other donors' samples. J is TRBJ2-6 and V is TRBV7-6; D is undetermined. The CDR3 spells CASSLGSPRGAGANVLTF. The CDR3 nucleotides read TGTGCCAGCAGCTTAGGCTCCCCTCGCGGAGCTGGGGCCAACGTCCTGACTTTC.